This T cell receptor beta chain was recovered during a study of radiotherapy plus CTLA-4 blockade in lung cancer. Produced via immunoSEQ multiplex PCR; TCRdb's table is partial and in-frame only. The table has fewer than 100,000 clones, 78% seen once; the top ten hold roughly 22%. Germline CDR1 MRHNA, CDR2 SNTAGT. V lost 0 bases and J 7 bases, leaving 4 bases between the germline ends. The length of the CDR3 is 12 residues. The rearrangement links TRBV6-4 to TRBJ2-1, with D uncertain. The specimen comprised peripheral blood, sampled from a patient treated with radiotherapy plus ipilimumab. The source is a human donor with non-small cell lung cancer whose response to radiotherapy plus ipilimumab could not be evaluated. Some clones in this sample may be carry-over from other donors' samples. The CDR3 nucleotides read TGTGCCAGCAGTGACTCGGCAAATGAGCAGTTCTTC. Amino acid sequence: CASSDSANEQFF.